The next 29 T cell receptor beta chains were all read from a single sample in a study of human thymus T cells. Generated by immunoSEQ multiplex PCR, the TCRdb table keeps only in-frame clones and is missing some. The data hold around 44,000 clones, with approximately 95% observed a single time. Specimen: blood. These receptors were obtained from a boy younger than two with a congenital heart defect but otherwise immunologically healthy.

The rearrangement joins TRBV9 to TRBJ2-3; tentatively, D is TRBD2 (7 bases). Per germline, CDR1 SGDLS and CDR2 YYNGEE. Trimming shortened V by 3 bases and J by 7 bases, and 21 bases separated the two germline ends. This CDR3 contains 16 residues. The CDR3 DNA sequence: TGTGCCAGCAGCGGCGGCCCTTTGGGGGGGCGTAATACGCAGTATTTT. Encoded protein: CASSGGPLGGRNTQYF. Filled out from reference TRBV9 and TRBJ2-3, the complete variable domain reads DSGVTQTPKHLITATGQRVTLRCSPRSGDLSVYWYQQSLDQGLQFLIQYYNGEERAKGNILERFSAQQFPDLHSELNLSSLELGDSALYFCASSGGPLGGRNTQYFGPGTRLTVL.

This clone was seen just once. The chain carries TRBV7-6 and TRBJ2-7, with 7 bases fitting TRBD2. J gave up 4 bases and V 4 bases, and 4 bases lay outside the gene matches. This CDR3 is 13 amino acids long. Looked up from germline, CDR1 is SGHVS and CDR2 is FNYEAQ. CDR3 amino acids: CASSSGLRYEQYF. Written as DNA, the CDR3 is TGTGCCAGCAGCTCGGGACTACGATACGAGCAGTACTTC.

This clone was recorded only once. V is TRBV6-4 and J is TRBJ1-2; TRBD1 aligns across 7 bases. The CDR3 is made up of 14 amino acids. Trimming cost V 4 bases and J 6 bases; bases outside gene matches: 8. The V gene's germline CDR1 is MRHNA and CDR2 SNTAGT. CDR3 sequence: CASSAQQGGNGYTF. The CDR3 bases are TGTGCCAGCAGTGCCCAGCAGGGGGGGAATGGCTACACCTTC.

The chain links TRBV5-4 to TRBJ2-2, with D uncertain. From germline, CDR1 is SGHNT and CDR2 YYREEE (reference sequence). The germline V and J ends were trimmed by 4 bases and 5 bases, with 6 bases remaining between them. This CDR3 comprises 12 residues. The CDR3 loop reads CASSEITGELFF. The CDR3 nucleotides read TGTGCCAGCAGCGAGATAACCGGGGAGCTGTTTTTT.

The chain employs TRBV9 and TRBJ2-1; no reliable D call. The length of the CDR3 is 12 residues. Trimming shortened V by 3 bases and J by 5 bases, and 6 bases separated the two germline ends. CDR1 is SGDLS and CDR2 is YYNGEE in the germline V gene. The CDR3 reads CASSARNNEQFF. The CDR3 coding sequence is TGTGCCAGCAGCGCCCGAAACAATGAGCAGTTCTTC.

CDR3 residues: CASSWRGRGQPQHF. The CDR3 region has the DNA TGTGCCAGCAGCTGGCGGGGGCGCGGGCAGCCCCAGCATTTT. The chain carries TRBV5-5 and TRBJ1-5, with D perhaps TRBD1 (6 bases). The CDR3 is 14 amino acids. Germline-derived CDR1 and CDR2 are SGHKS and YYEKEE (reference sequence). V was cut by 3 bases and J by 7 bases, with 14 bases left in between.

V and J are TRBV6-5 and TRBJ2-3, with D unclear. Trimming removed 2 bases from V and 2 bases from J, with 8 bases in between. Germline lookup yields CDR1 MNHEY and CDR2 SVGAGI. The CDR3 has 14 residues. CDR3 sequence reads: CASSYGENTDTQYF. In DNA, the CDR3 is TGTGCCAGCAGTTACGGGGAAAACACAGATACGCAGTATTTT.

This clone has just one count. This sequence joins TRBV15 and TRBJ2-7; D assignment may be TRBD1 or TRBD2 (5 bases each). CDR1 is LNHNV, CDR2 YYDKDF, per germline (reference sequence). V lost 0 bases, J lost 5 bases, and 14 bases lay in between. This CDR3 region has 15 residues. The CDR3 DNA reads TGTGCCACCAGCAGAGAACCGCCTTTGGGGGACGAGCAGTACTTC. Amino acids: CATSREPPLGDEQYF.

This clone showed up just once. Written as DNA, the CDR3 is TGTGCCAGCAGTGACAGGCGGGTTCCTGAAAAACTGTTTTTT. Residues: CASSDRRVPEKLFF. The chain is built from TRBV25-1 and TRBJ1-4; D remains unclear. V lost 3 bases and J 7 bases, leaving 12 bases between the germline ends. This CDR3 region has 14 residues. Germline V gene sequence: CDR1 MGHDK, CDR2 SYGVNS.

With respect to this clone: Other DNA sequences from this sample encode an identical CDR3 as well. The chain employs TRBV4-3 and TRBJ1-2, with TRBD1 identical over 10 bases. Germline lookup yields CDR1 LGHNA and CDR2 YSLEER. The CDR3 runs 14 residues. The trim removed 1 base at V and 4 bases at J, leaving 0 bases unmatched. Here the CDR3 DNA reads TGCGCCAGCAGCCAAGGGACAGGGGGCTATGGCTACACCTTC. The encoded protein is CASSQGTGGYGYTF.

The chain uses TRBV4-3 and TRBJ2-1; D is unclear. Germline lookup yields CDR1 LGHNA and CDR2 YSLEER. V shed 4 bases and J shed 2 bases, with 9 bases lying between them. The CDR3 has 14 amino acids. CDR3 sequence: CASSPTAPYNEQFF. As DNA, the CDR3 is TGCGCCAGCAGCCCCACAGCGCCCTACAATGAGCAGTTCTTC.

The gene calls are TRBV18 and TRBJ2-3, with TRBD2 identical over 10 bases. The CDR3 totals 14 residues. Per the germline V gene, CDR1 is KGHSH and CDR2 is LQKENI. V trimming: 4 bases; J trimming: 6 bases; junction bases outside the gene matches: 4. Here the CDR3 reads CASSRAGGPDTQYF. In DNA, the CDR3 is TGTGCCAGCTCACGAGCGGGGGGGCCCGATACGCAGTATTTT.

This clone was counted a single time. The CDR3 nucleotides are TGTGCCAGCAGTTACGGCCTAGCGGGAAACATTCAGTACTTC. Protein product: CASSYGLAGNIQYF. V and J are TRBV6-5 and TRBJ2-4; 8 nucleotides line up with TRBD2. V was clipped by 2 bases and J by 6 bases; unmatched bases: 3. This CDR3 has 14 residues. From germline, CDR1 is MNHEY and CDR2 SVGAGI.

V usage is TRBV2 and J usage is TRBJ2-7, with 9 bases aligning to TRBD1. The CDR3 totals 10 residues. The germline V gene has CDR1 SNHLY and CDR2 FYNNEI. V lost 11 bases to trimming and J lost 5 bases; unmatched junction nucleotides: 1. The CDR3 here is CAGDRDEQYF. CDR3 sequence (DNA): TGTGCCGGGGACAGGGACGAGCAGTACTTC. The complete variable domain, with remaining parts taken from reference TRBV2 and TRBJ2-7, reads EPEVTQTPSHQVTQMGQEVILRCVPISNHLYFYWYRQILGQKVEFLVSFYNNEISEKSEIFDDQFSVERPDGSNFTLKIRSTKLEDSAMYFCAGDRDEQYFGPGTRLTVT.

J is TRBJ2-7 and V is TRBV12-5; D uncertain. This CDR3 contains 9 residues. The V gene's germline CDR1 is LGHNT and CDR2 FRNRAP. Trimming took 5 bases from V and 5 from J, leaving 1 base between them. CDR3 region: CASGHEQYF. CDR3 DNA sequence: TGTGCTAGTGGTCACGAGCAGTACTTC.

CDR3 sequence reads: CATSRGPFRTGGKYEQYF. As DNA, the CDR3 is TGTGCCACCAGCAGAGGGCCTTTTAGGACAGGGGGCAAGTACGAGCAGTACTTC. The chain couples TRBV15 to TRBJ2-7; 11 bases are a match to TRBD1. In germline, CDR1 is LNHNV, CDR2 YYDKDF (reference sequence). The trim removed 1 base at V and 4 bases at J, leaving 12 bases unmatched. CDR3 size: 18 residues.

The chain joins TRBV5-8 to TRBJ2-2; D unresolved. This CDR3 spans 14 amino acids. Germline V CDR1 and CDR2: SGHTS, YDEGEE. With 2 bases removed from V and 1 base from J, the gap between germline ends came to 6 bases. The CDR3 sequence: CASSFPGNTGELFF. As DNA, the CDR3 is TGTGCCAGCAGCTTCCCAGGGAACACCGGGGAGCTGTTTTTT.

CDR3 residues: CASSLGTSTDTQYF. For the CDR3, the DNA is TGCGCCAGCAGCTTGGGGACTAGCACAGATACGCAGTATTTT. The chain links TRBV5-1 to TRBJ2-3, with a weak D call TRBD2 (5 bases). The CDR3 sequence is 14 residues long. Trimming pared 0 bases from V and 0 bases from J, leaving 5 bases between. Germline assignment: CDR1 SGHRS and CDR2 YFSETQ.

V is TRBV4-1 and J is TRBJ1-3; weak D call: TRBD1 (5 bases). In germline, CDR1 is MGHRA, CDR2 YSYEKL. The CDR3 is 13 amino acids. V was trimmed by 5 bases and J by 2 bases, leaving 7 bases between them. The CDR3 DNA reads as TGCGCCAGCAGCTCCAGGGCTGGAAACACCATATATTTT. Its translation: CASSSRAGNTIYF.

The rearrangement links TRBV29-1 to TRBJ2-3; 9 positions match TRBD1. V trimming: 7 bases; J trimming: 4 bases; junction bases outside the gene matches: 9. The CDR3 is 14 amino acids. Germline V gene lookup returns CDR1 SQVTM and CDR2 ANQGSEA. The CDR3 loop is CSALGQGKADTQYF. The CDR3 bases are TGCAGCGCCTTGGGACAGGGCAAGGCAGATACGCAGTATTTT.

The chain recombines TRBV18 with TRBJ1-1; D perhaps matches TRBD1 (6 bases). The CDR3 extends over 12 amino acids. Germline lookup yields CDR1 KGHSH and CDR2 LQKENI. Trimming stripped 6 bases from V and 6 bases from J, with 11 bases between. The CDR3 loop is CASSLRGAEAFF. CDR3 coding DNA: TGTGCCAGCTCTCTCAGGGGCGCTGAAGCTTTCTTT. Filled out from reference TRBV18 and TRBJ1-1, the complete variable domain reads NAGVMQNPRHLVRRRGQEARLRCSPMKGHSHVYWYRQLPEEGLKFMVYLQKENIIDESGMPKERFSAEFPKEGPSILRIQQVVRGDSAAYFCASSLRGAEAFFGQGTRLTVV.

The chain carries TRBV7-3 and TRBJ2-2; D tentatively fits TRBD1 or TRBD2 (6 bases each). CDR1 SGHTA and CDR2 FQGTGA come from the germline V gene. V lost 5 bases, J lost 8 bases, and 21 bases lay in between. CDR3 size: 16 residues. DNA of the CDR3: TGTGCCAGCAGCCCGTCCGGGGGCGCGTGGGGAGGGGAGCTGTTTTTT. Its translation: CASSPSGGAWGGELFF.

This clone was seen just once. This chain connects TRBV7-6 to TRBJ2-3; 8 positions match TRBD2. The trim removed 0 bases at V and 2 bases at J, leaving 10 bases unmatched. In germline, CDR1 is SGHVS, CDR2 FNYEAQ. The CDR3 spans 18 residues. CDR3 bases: TGTGCCAGCAGCTTAGCGGACGAGCGGGGGTTAGCCACAGATACGCAGTATTTT. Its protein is CASSLADERGLATDTQYF.

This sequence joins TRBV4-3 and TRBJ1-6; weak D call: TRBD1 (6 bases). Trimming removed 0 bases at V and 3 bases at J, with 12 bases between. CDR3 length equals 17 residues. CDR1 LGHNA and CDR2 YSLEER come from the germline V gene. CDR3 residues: CASSQDRTDFYNSPLHF. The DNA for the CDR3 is TGCGCCAGCAGCCAAGACAGGACAGATTTCTATAATTCACCCCTCCACTTT.

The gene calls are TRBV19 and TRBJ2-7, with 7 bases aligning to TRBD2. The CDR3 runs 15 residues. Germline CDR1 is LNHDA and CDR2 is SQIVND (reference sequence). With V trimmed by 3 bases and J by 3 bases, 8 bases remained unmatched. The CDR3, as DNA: TGTGCCAGTAGTATCGGCGGGGGATCTCGCTACGAGCAGTACTTC. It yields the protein CASSIGGGSRYEQYF. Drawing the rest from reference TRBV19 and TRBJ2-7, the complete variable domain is DGGITQSPKYLFRKEGQNVTLSCEQNLNHDAMYWYRQDPGQGLRLIYYSQIVNDFQKGDIAEGYSVSREKKESFPLTVTSAQKNPTAFYLCASSIGGGSRYEQYFGPGTRLTVT.

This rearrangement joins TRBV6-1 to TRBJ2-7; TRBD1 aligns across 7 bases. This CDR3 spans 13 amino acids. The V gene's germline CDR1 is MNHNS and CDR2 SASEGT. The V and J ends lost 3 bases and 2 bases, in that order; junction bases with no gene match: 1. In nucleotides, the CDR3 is TGTGCCAGCAGTGAGACAGGGACCTACGAGCAGTACTTC. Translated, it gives CASSETGTYEQYF.

CDR3 sequence: CASSRSGTGNGYTF. The CDR3 DNA follows: TGCGCCAGCAGCCGGTCCGGGACGGGTAATGGCTACACCTTC. This chain joins TRBV4-1 and TRBJ1-2; a possible D gene is TRBD1 (5 bases). V lost 4 bases to trimming and J lost 6 bases, with 15 bases between them. Germline loops: CDR1 MGHRA, CDR2 YSYEKL. The CDR3 is made up of 14 amino acids.

The CDR3 sequence: CASSLRGTGDEKLFF. Written as DNA, the CDR3 is TGTGCCAGCAGCTTGAGGGGGACAGGGGACGAAAAACTGTTTTTT. The chain uses TRBV7-6 and TRBJ1-4; TRBD1 agrees at 10 bases. V was pared by 3 bases and J by 8 bases, with 6 bases of the junction left unmatched. Germline V CDR1 and CDR2: SGHVS, FNYEAQ. The CDR3 sequence is 15 residues long. The whole variable domain, remainder taken from reference TRBV7-6 and TRBJ1-4, is GAGVSQSPRYKVTKRGQDVALRCDPISGHVSLYWYRQALGQGPEFLTYFNYEAQQDKSGLPNDRFSAERPEGSISTLTIQRTEQRDSAMYRCASSLRGTGDEKLFFGSGTQLSVL.

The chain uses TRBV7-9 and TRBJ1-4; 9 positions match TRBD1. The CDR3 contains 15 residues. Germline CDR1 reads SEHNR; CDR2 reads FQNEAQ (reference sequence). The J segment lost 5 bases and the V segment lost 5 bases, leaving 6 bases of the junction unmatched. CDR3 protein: CASSPLQGANEKLFF. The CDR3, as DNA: TGTGCCAGCAGCCCATTACAGGGGGCCAATGAAAAACTGTTTTTT.